This T cell receptor beta chain appears in the sequencing data of a study of Graves' ophthalmopathy and Graves' hyperthyroidism. Study summary: There was a collection of peripheral blood at initial diagnosis, before any treatment. General study findings and limits: In predicting ophthalmopathy progression, the model reached approximately 70% sensitivity and 72.22% specificity. The blood repertoire also included most expanded thyroid clonotypes above 0.001 frequency.

The authors amplified TCR beta CDR3 regions, and they did so from RNA transcripts for repertoire sequencing. Second-round multiplex PCR came after a first-round RT-PCR that employed HTBI primers. TCRdb re-derived calls from the multiplex PCR reads in MiXCR, one entry per CDR3 protein. Among around 660,000 distinct CDR3 sequences, 35% to 45% were seen once, and the ten largest hold 2.5% to 3.5%. Germline V gene data show CDR1 as SGHAT and CDR2 as FQNNGV. V lost 1 base and J lost 3, with 22 bases in between. The CDR3 has 18 amino acids. On this clonotype: Its antigen is undetermined.

Under 3 months in duration, the ophthalmopathy in affected donors had moderate-to-severe activity, CAS ≥3 and NOSPECS ≥4. The sample taken for sequencing was peripheral blood. The sequence was obtained from an adult man with Graves' ophthalmopathy. This chain links TRBV11-2 with TRBJ2-7; D is tentatively TRBD1 or TRBD2 (5 bases each). DNA for the CDR3: TGTGCCAGCAGCTTAGGTAGTCCTCAGGGACGTCGGCGCTACGAGCAGTACTTC. Amino acid sequence: CASSLGSPQGRRRYEQYF.